The clone carrying this TCR beta chain came up many times. Investigators divided CD4+ cells into CD45RA+ naive and CD45RA-negative memory subsets. This record comes from a study of shared clonotypes between healthy human individuals. When replicate PCRs were run on sorted subsets, they used 200 ng DNA, about 30,000 T cell genomes. Assay: immunoSEQ multiplex PCR; the TCRdb copy retains only in-frame clones and omits some. The sample has over a million clones; around 82% are singletons. Sequencing was carried out using memory CD4+ T cells from PBMCs. Subset denoted: CD45RA-negative fraction. This sequence was found in a man aged 18-30 years in good health. Some clones in this sample may be carry-over from other donors' samples.

The CDR3 sequence is CASSDSYTGELFF. DNA for the CDR3: TGCGCCAGCAGCGACAGTTACACCGGGGAGCTGTTTTTT. The chain is built from TRBV5-1 and TRBJ2-2, with D perhaps matching TRBD1 (5 bases). Deletions cut 4 bases from V and 3 bases from J, with 7 bases between. The germline CDR1 and CDR2 sequences are SGHRS and YFSETQ. The CDR3 has 13 residues.